This T cell receptor (beta chain) was sequenced for a study of OX40 agonist ivuxolimab in advanced cancers. The table came from immunoSEQ multiplex PCR; TCRdb's copy has only in-frame clones and leaves some out. The table includes 55,000 to 85,000 clones, over 80% detected once. This CDR3 is 16 amino acids long. V lost 9 bases and J lost 3, with 23 bases in between. In germline, CDR1 is LNHDA, CDR2 SQIVND (reference sequence). The starting material was CD4+ or CD8+ T cells sorted from blood, obtained in a trial of the OX40 agonist ivuxolimab. This chain uses TRBV19 with TRBJ1-1; possibly TRBD1 for D (6 bases). The receptor's source is an adult with an advanced solid tumor such as melanoma, head and neck, liver or kidney cancer. The CDR3 DNA reads TGTGCCAGCGCTCCGGCGGGGGGCCCTAGGGACACTGAAGCTTTCTTT. It is translated as CASAPAGGPRDTEAFF.